This TCR beta chain was sequenced in a study of blood T cell repertoires in COVID-19. Data came from immunoSEQ multiplex PCR; TCRdb stores just in-frame clones and leaves some out. The data contain a few hundred thousand clones, about 89% of them singletons. The CDR3 spans 11 residues. From germline, CDR1 is SGHTS and CDR2 YDEGEE. Trimming stripped 3 bases from V and 4 bases from J, with 5 bases between. V gene TRBV5-8 combines with J gene TRBJ2-7, with no clear D. This receptor was identified in a woman aged 40 to 50 who had been exposed to COVID-19. What was sequenced was PBMCs or T cells enriched from blood (not recorded which). In DNA form, the CDR3 reads TGTGCCAGCAGCTCCAGATACGAGCAGTACTTC. It specifies CASSSRYEQYF.